The T cell receptor beta chain described here comes from a study of T cells in Graves' hyperthyroidism and ophthalmopathy. Study results and limitations: Using 13 V-J features, a model discriminated ophthalmopathy from stable hyperthyroidism.

This CDR3 is built from 12 residues. Trimming shortened V by 6 bases and J by 6 bases, and 8 bases separated the two germline ends. CDR1 and CDR2 from the germline V gene are SEHNR and FQNEAQ (reference sequence). The sample, blood from the first hyperthyroidism diagnosis, precedes any ophthalmopathy symptoms. 8.5 to 10 ml of fresh peripheral blood supplied the PBMCs. This clonotype was detected many times. Its antigen remains unidentified. Template material for amplifying TCR beta CDR3 regions consisted of RNA transcripts. First-round RT-PCR targeting the TCR CDR3 was performed with the HTBI primer set. MiXCR was run by TCRdb on the multiplex PCR reads, yielding one entry per CDR3 protein. The sample holds roughly 360,000 distinct CDR3 sequences, roughly 13% seen once.

The sequenced sample consisted of blood. The genes are TRBV7-9 and TRBJ2-2, with D uncertain. The sequence was collected from a young man with Graves' hyperthyroidism that later progressed to Graves' ophthalmopathy. The CDR3, as DNA: TGTGCCAGCAGTTTGGGCCCCGGGGAGCTGTTTTTT. This translates into CASSLGPGELFF. The whole variable domain, filled in from reference TRBV7-9 and TRBJ2-2, reads DTGVSQNPRHKITKRGQNVTFRCDPISEHNRLYWYRQTLGQGPEFLTYFQNEAQLEKSRLLSDRFSAERPKGSFSTLEIQRTEQGDSAMYLCASSLGPGELFFGEGSRLTVL.